Here is one T cell receptor (beta chain) with its context. No fewer than 5 micrograms of total RNA were isolated from every sample. These data belong to a study of blood T cells in healthy people across ages. J gave up 2 bases and V 7 bases, and 5 bases lay outside the gene matches. Germline V gives CDR1 DFQATT, CDR2 SNEGSKA (reference sequence). The length of the CDR3 is 12 residues. Sample-barcoded 5' priming and a J-beta primer mix drove a second PCR of 7 to 11 cycles. MiXCR was run by TCRdb on the 5' RACE reads, yielding one entry per CDR3 protein. The repertoire includes hundreds of thousands of distinct CDR3 sequences, around three fifths of them detected once, and around 24% sits in the top ten.

Sequencing was performed on blood. This sequence was found in a man aged 35-49 years in good health. V is TRBV20-1 and J is TRBJ2-7; 7 bases map to TRBD2. The CDR3 loop reads CSVPSGPYEQYF. The CDR3 DNA reads TGCAGTGTTCCTAGCGGACCCTACGAGCAGTACTTC.